This is a list of T cell receptor beta chains from one sample in a study of T cell responses to AZD1222 COVID-19 vaccine. Sequencing was performed with immunoSEQ multiplex PCR; in TCRdb, only in-frame clones are kept and a portion is missing. Here the sample spans some 200,000 clones, 80% to 95% being singletons. The specimen was peripheral blood, collected on day 0 of AZD1222 vaccination. These receptors were collected from an adult in good health. Each CDR3 is given with its conserved first and last residue. D genes are given only for firm matches. Expanded clones are given a class, and other clones once, few, many or no size at all.

J: TRBJ2-2
D: TRBD2
length: 16
size: -
V: TRBV7-6
CDR3: CASSLKLAVNTGELFF
DNA: TGTGCCAGCAGCTTAAAACTAGCGGTGAACACCGGGGAGCTGTTTTTT

J: TRBJ2-1
D: TRBD1
length: 15
size: -
V: TRBV5-1
CDR3: CASSSGTGVYNEQFF
DNA: TGCGCCAGCAGCTCCGGGACAGGGGTTTACAATGAGCAGTTCTTC

J: TRBJ1-1
D: -
length: 16
size: -
V: TRBV4-1
CDR3: CASSQDTSHRNTEAFF
DNA: TGCGCCAGCAGCCAAGATACCTCGCACAGGAACACTGAAGCTTTCTTT

J: TRBJ1-3
D: -
length: 15
size: -
V: TRBV29-1
CDR3: CSVEIGPGSGNTIYF
DNA: TGCAGCGTTGAAATTGGGCCAGGGTCTGGAAACACCATATATTTT

J: TRBJ1-5
D: -
length: 15
size: few
V: TRBV6-5
CDR3: CASSYSWGRGQPQHF
DNA: TGTGCCAGCAGTTACTCATGGGGGCGCGGGCAGCCCCAGCATTTT

J: TRBJ1-2
D: -
length: 14
size: -
V: TRBV4-2
CDR3: CASSQGGGVLGYTF
DNA: TGTGCCAGCAGCCAAGGGGGGGGCGTTTTAGGCTACACCTTC

J: TRBJ2-2
D: TRBD2
length: 15
size: -
V: TRBV6-5
CDR3: CASSPLAGAAGELFF
DNA: TGTGCCAGCAGTCCCCTAGCGGGAGCGGCGGGGGAGCTGTTTTTT

J: TRBJ1-2
D: TRBD1
length: 14
size: -
V: TRBV6-4
CDR3: CASSVGQGAGGYTF
DNA: TGTGCCAGCAGTGTGGGCCAGGGGGCTGGTGGCTACACCTTC

J: TRBJ2-1
D: TRBD2
length: 14
size: -
V: TRBV4-1
CDR3: CASSQEGLAGWRFF
DNA: TGCGCCAGCAGCCAAGAGGGACTAGCTGGTTGGCGATTCTTC

J: TRBJ1-1
D: TRBD1
length: 15
size: -
V: TRBV28
CDR3: CASRIRFDRESKAFF
DNA: TGTGCCAGCAGGATCCGATTCGACAGGGAATCTAAAGCTTTCTTT

J: TRBJ1-2
D: -
length: 15
size: -
V: TRBV6-5
CDR3: CASSYSGMGDYGYTF
DNA: TGTGCCAGCAGTTACTCGGGGATGGGGGACTATGGCTACACCTTC

J: TRBJ2-1
D: -
length: 11
size: -
V: TRBV5-6
CDR3: CASSLGGEQFF
DNA: TGTGCCAGCAGCTTGGGGGGCGAGCAGTTCTTC

J: TRBJ2-5
D: -
length: 13
size: -
V: TRBV9
CDR3: CASSGGSQETQYF
DNA: TGTGCCAGCAGCGGAGGGTCCCAAGAGACCCAGTACTTC

J: TRBJ2-3
D: -
length: 16
size: -
V: TRBV7-6
CDR3: CASSQSQGAHTDTQYF
DNA: TGTGCCAGCAGCCAATCACAGGGTGCCCACACAGATACGCAGTATTTT

J: TRBJ1-6
D: -
length: 16
size: -
V: TRBV2
CDR3: CASSERAGEGLSPLHF
DNA: TGTGCCAGCAGTGAAAGGGCAGGGGAAGGTCTTTCACCCCTCCACTTT

J: TRBJ2-3
D: TRBD2
length: 16
size: -
V: TRBV11-3
CDR3: CASSLGGGRETDTQYF
DNA: TGTGCCAGCAGCTTGGGCGGCGGGAGGGAAACAGATACGCAGTATTTT

J: TRBJ2-3
D: TRBD1
length: 13
size: -
V: TRBV28
CDR3: CASSSDRGGFQYF
DNA: TGTGCCAGCAGTTCGGACAGGGGCGGCTTCCAGTATTTT

J: TRBJ2-2
D: -
length: 15
size: -
V: TRBV25-1
CDR3: CASSPWRDSGGELFF
DNA: TGTGCCAGCAGTCCATGGCGGGACAGTGGCGGGGAGCTGTTTTTT

J: TRBJ1-1
D: -
length: 14
size: -
V: TRBV7-9
CDR3: CASSSGKGQLEAFF
DNA: TGTGCCAGCAGCTCTGGGAAAGGACAGCTTGAAGCTTTCTTT

J: TRBJ1-1
D: TRBD1
length: 17
size: -
V: TRBV4-1
CDR3: CASSQDEQGLRNTEAFF
DNA: TGCGCCAGCAGCCAAGACGAACAGGGGTTGAGGAACACTGAAGCTTTCTTT

J: TRBJ1-2
D: TRBD1
length: 14
size: -
V: TRBV10-2
CDR3: CASSDDRGDYGYTF
DNA: TGCGCCAGCAGTGACGACAGGGGGGACTATGGCTACACCTTC

J: TRBJ1-2
D: -
length: 13
size: -
V: TRBV19
CDR3: CASSLPPGNGYTF
DNA: TGTGCCAGTAGTCTCCCCCCCGGGAACGGCTACACCTTC

J: TRBJ2-7
D: -
length: 12
size: -
V: TRBV6-5
CDR3: CASIGDSYEQYF
DNA: TGTGCCAGCATTGGGGACTCCTACGAGCAGTACTTC

J: TRBJ1-5
D: -
length: 14
size: once
V: TRBV24-1
CDR3: CATSDGQSNQPQHF
DNA: TGTGCCACCAGTGATGGACAGAGCAATCAGCCCCAGCATTTT

J: TRBJ1-6
D: -
length: 14
size: -
V: TRBV6-5
CDR3: CASNLQGKNSPLHF
DNA: TGTGCCAGCAACCTGCAGGGTAAAAATTCACCCCTCCACTTT

J: TRBJ1-1
D: -
length: 14
size: -
V: TRBV3-1/TRBV3-2
CDR3: CASSLWPMNTEAFF
DNA: TGTGCCAGCAGCCTATGGCCCATGAACACTGAAGCTTTCTTT

J: TRBJ1-3
D: -
length: 14
size: once
V: TRBV11-2
CDR3: CASSFEYSGNTIYF
DNA: TGTGCCAGCAGCTTTGAGTACTCTGGAAACACCATATATTTT

J: TRBJ1-1
D: -
length: 13
size: -
V: TRBV28
CDR3: CASSVKPNAGSFF
DNA: TGTGCCAGCAGCGTAAAGCCCAACGCCGGGTCTTTCTTT